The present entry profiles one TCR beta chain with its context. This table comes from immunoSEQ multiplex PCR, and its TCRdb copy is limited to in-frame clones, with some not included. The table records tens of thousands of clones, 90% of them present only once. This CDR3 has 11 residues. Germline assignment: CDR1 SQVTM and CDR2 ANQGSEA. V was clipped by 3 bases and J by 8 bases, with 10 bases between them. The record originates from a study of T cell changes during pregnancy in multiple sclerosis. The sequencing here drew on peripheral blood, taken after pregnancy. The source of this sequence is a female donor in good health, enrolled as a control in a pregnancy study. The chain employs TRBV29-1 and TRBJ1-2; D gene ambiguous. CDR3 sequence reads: CSVDSRPGYTF. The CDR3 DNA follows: TGCAGCGTTGATAGCCGTCCGGGCTACACCTTC. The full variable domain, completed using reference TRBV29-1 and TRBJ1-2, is SAVISQKPSRDICQRGTSLTIQCQVDSQVTMMFWYRQQPGQSLTLIATANQGSEATYESGFVIDKFPISRPNLTFSTLTVSNMSPEDSSIYLCSVDSRPGYTFGSGTRLTVV.